A single sample gave rise to the 7 T cell receptor beta chains below, sequenced in a study of radiation and T cells in renal cell carcinoma (dated by TCRdb to about 2020). Libraries were constructed by the immunoSEQ multiplex PCR assay. TCRdb limited this immuneACCESS table to in-frame rearrangements with V and J called. A share of clones is missing; checked studies link under half to unresolved V genes, and the rest is unexplained. This sample comprises some 150,000 clones, approximately 90% of them detected only once. More than 10% of the sample comes from the top ten. In light of the paper, this sample's time point label describes: baseline pretreatment blood. The treatment or condition label here, explained by the study, means: 15 Gy SBRT to primary tumor, nephrectomy 4 weeks later. Sequenced material: blood, taken from a patient whose treatment included radiotherapy and nephrectomy. These receptors were obtained from a woman aged 45-65 years with renal cell carcinoma.

A single count supports this clone. This chain joins TRBV2 and TRBJ1-5, with TRBD1 as a possible D gene (5 bases). This CDR3 contains 13 residues. Trimming shortened V by 5 bases and J by 7 bases, and 12 bases separated the two germline ends. Germline CDR1 and CDR2: SNHLY and FYNNEI. The CDR3: CASSPGGIQPQHF. For the CDR3, the DNA is TGTGCCAGCAGTCCGGGGGGGATACAGCCCCAGCATTTT.

This chain connects TRBV28 to TRBJ1-2, with D possibly matching TRBD1 (5 bases). Trimming took 2 bases from V and 7 from J, leaving 11 bases between them. Per germline, CDR1 MDHEN and CDR2 SYDVKM. The CDR3 length is 13 residues. In DNA form, the CDR3 reads TGTGCCAGCAGTTTACAGGGCCCCGGTGGCTACACCTTC. Translating gives CASSLQGPGGYTF.

The J gene is TRBJ2-5, the V gene TRBV4-3, with D possibly TRBD2 on 6 matching bases. Trimming left V 3 bases short and J 4 bases short, with 12 bases between. Germline CDR1 and CDR2: LGHNA and YSLEER. This CDR3 has 14 amino acids. CDR3 coding DNA: TGCGCCAGCAGCCAGGTTGGGGGAGGAGAGACCCAGTACTTC. This translates into CASSQVGGGETQYF.

The genes are TRBV19 and TRBJ2-5; D is unclear. The germline V and J ends were trimmed by 3 bases and 3 bases, with 11 bases remaining between them. Per germline, CDR1 LNHDA and CDR2 SQIVND (reference sequence). CDR3 size: 14 residues. Written as DNA, the CDR3 is TGTGCCAGTAGTATTGGGGTCGGAGAAGAGACCCAGTACTTC. This codes for CASSIGVGEETQYF.

The chain couples TRBV4-3 to TRBJ1-2, with D tentatively TRBD1 (5 bases). This CDR3 has 14 amino acids. Germline V CDR1 and CDR2: LGHNA, YSLEER. Trimming left V 4 bases short and J 0 bases short, with 9 bases between. The CDR3 DNA follows: TGCGCCAGCAGCCCGCAGACAGCTAACTATGGCTACACCTTC. Residues: CASSPQTANYGYTF.

Here the CDR3 DNA reads TGTGCCAGCAGCCCGAAGGCAGAAGTTAACTATGGCTACACCTTC. This translates into CASSPKAEVNYGYTF. The rearrangement joins TRBV9 to TRBJ1-2; D call uncertain. This CDR3 is 15 amino acids long. V was clipped by 4 bases and J by 1 base, with 14 bases between them. CDR1 and CDR2 from the germline V gene are SGDLS and YYNGEE.

The V call is TRBV6-5, the J call TRBJ2-1, with D perhaps TRBD2 (7 bases). The germline V and J ends were trimmed by 0 bases and 6 bases, with 12 bases remaining between them. The CDR3 is 15 amino acids. Germline V gene data show CDR1 as MNHEY and CDR2 as SVGAGI. The CDR3 region is CASSYSMGGLNEQFF. The CDR3 DNA is TGTGCCAGCAGTTACTCTATGGGGGGGCTCAATGAGCAGTTCTTC.